This T cell receptor (beta chain) originates from a study of control samples from healthy donors and cancer patients. V shed 6 bases and J shed 4 bases, with 9 bases lying between them. The CDR3 covers 12 residues. The protocol was immunoSEQ multiplex PCR, while the TCRdb copy is restricted to in-frame clones and leaves out a portion. This repertoire shows roughly 160,000 clones, just over 85% found once; its top ten account for over 4%. The TCR sequence derives from a woman in her twenties or thirties in good health. This chain joins TRBV12-3 or TRBV12-4 and TRBJ1-2, with D tentatively TRBD1 (5 bases). Sequences were obtained from blood. This CDR3 reads CASSRGIYGYTF. In DNA, the CDR3 is TGTGCCAGCAGCCGGGGGATCTATGGCTACACCTTC.